This T cell receptor beta chain stems from a study of T cell repertoires in cytomegalovirus infection. General study results and limits: CMV carriers with the relevant HLA were identified by cumulative public TCR beta family frequency.

Turning to this clonotype: Its antigen is currently unknown.

Via MiXCR, TCRdb re-called the reads, giving one row per CDR3 protein. The repertoire holds about 740,000 distinct CDR3 sequences, roughly 33% seen once, with around a sixth in the top ten. Germline-derived CDR1 and CDR2 are SGHTA and FQGNSA. The V end was cut by 0 bases, the J end by 0 bases, with 12 bases between. The CDR3 contains 16 residues. Sequencing was performed on cultured PBMCs, taken from culture after CMV antigen stimulation. The chain recombines TRBV7-2 with TRBJ2-7; D call uncertain. The clonotype originates from a human donor in good health (CMV status not recorded). Some clones in this sample may be carry-over from other donors' samples. The CDR3 bases are TGTGCCAGCAGCTTAGCGTCCTCGGCCCTCTCCTACGAGCAGTACTTC. Protein sequence: CASSLASSALSYEQYF. The full variable domain, rest sourced from reference TRBV7-2 and TRBJ2-7, is GAGVSQSPSNKVTEKGKDVELRCDPISGHTALYWYRQSLGQGLEFLIYFQGNSAPDKSGLPSDRFSAERTGGSVSTLTIQRTQQEDSAVYLCASSLASSALSYEQYFGPGTRLTVT.